This T cell receptor beta chain came from a study of shared T cell receptors in the human thymus. Method: immunoSEQ multiplex PCR; TCRdb's copy keeps in-frame clones and lacks some. The table lists 500,000 to 850,000 clones, around 87% of them singletons. Germline assignment: CDR1 MNHEY and CDR2 SMNVEV (reference sequence). V shed 6 bases, J shed 6 bases, and the junction held 32 bases outside the gene matches. This CDR3 comprises 22 residues. These data were likewise used in another study, on human thymus T cells. That work states: Apparent bias marked the V and J gene usage of thymic and blood repertoires. Related work found strong thymic repertoire overlap between unrelated individuals.

Sequenced: thymocytes. The source of this sequence is a boy under two years old with a congenital heart defect. The chain recombines TRBV27 with TRBJ2-3; 8 nucleotides match TRBD2. Written as DNA, the CDR3 is TGTGCCAGCAGGCGCCTAGGGGTGGTGGGGCGGGGGGACTTTGACGTTGCGGATACGCAGTATTTT. This encodes CASRRLGVVGRGDFDVADTQYF.